Following are 10 T cell receptor beta chains from one sample sequenced in a study of T cell repertoires in cytomegalovirus infection. MiXCR, run by TCRdb on the reads, gives a single entry per CDR3 protein. The table shows about 900,000 distinct CDR3 sequences, with approximately 30% occurring only once. These receptors are not linked to any known antigen. The material sequenced was cultured CD8+ T cells from PBMCs, taken from culture after CMV antigen stimulation. All receptors derive from a human donor in good health (CMV status not recorded). Some clones in this sample may be carry-over from other donors' samples.

CDR3 bases: TGCGCCAGCAGCCAAGAAGAGAGGTCGAACACTGAAGCTTTCTTT. It translates to CASSQEERSNTEAFF. V gene TRBV4-1 combines with J gene TRBJ1-1; no reliable D call. The CDR3 loop spans 15 amino acids. The V end was cut by 0 bases, the J end by 1 base, with 9 bases between. The V gene's germline CDR1 is MGHRA and CDR2 YSYEKL.

The J gene is TRBJ2-7, the V gene TRBV12-3 or TRBV12-4, with a weak D call TRBD2 (5 bases). This CDR3 region has 13 residues. V lost 5 bases and J lost 4, with 12 bases in between. The DNA for the CDR3 is TGTGCCAGCAGTCCACCGGGGTTGTACGAGCAGTACTTC. This codes for CASSPPGLYEQYF.

This clonotype was picked up a small number of times. The chain combines TRBV25-1 with TRBJ2-6; D perhaps matches TRBD1 (6 bases). This CDR3 contains 14 residues. V dropped 5 bases and J dropped 11 bases, with 16 bases sitting between them. Looked up from germline, CDR1 is MGHDK and CDR2 is SYGVNS. CDR3 protein: CASSNRAPFDVLTF. CDR3 coding DNA: TGTGCCAGCAGTAACAGGGCACCCTTCGACGTCCTGACTTTC.

In its sample, this clonotype was seen many times. The gene calls are TRBV7-8 and TRBJ2-7; D is unclear. Germline V gene sequence: CDR1 SGHVS, CDR2 FQNEAQ. V was pared by 2 bases and J by 4 bases, with 9 bases between. The CDR3 runs 13 residues. Here the CDR3 DNA reads TGTGCCAGCAGCTTACCAGCTTCATACGAGCAGTACGTC. Protein sequence: CASSLPASYEQYV.

This clonotype has just a few counts. The J gene is TRBJ1-2, the V gene TRBV6-6; D might be TRBD1 (5 bases). The germline V and J ends were trimmed by 7 bases and 3 bases, with 9 bases remaining between them. The germline V gene has CDR1 MNHNY and CDR2 SVGAGI (reference sequence). This CDR3 spans 12 amino acids. DNA of the CDR3: TGTGCCAGCACCGACAGACACTATGGCTACACCTTC. Its protein product is CASTDRHYGYTF.

The chain uses TRBV11-2 and TRBJ2-3, with D tentatively TRBD2 (5 bases). The CDR3 loop spans 17 amino acids. Looked up from germline, CDR1 is SGHAT and CDR2 is FQNNGV. Trimming took off 4 bases at V and 4 bases at J, with 21 bases between the two ends. CDR3 in DNA: TGTGCCAGCAGCTCATACCCGGACTCGGATGACGCAGATACGCAGTATTTT. This gives the protein CASSSYPDSDDADTQYF.

This clonotype was observed many times. The chain uses TRBV12-5 and TRBJ1-4, with D unresolved. V was cut by 3 bases and J by 8 bases, with 10 bases left in between. Germline V gene sequence: CDR1 LGHNT, CDR2 FRNRAP. The CDR3 length is 13 residues. The CDR3 spells CASGFSLTEKLFF. CDR3 in DNA: TGTGCTAGTGGTTTTTCCCTAACGGAAAAACTGTTTTTT.

The chain recombines TRBV5-8 with TRBJ2-1; D unresolved. This CDR3 is 12 amino acids long. Trimming left V 4 bases short and J 8 bases short, with 10 bases between. Germline-derived CDR1 and CDR2 are SGHTS and YDEGEE. CDR3 bases: TGTGCCAGCAGCACCAGAATGCATGAGCAGTTCTTC. Translation gives CASSTRMHEQFF.

This clonotype appeared once. This rearrangement joins TRBV10-3 to TRBJ1-4, with D unclear. CDR1 and CDR2 (germline): ENHRY, SYGVKD. Deletions cut 0 bases from V and 6 bases from J, with 5 bases between. CDR3 length equals 13 residues. The CDR3, as DNA: TGTGCCATCAGTGAGTCTATGGATGAAAAACTGTTTTTT. Translated, it gives CAISESMDEKLFF.

Comments on this clonotype: A junction boundary mismatches the germline segment, possibly from a read error. This chain joins TRBV25-1 and TRBJ1-2; a possible D gene is TRBD1 (5 bases). The V gene's germline CDR1 is MGHDK and CDR2 SYGVNS. This CDR3 is 12 amino acids long. CDR3: CASTPGDGALVF. The CDR3 DNA reads TGTGCCAGCACTCCGGGTGATGGGGCTCTCGTCTTC.